This T cell receptor (beta chain) was found in a study of blood T cells in healthy people across ages. Using a J-beta primer mix together with a sample-barcoded 5' primer, a second PCR was run for about 6 to 12 cycles. TCRdb redid the calling of the 5' RACE reads with MiXCR, one entry per CDR3 protein. The table shows 650,000 to 950,000 distinct CDR3 sequences, with under 55% occurring only once. The CDR3 sequence is 11 residues long. Trimming pared 5 bases from V and 10 bases from J, leaving 11 bases between. Germline CDR1 reads SEHNR; CDR2 reads FQNEAQ (reference sequence). Peripheral blood, around 10 milliliters per donor, was collected.

The TCR originated in a man between 60 and 70 years old in good health. What was sequenced was blood. The chain is built from TRBV7-9 and TRBJ1-1; D unclear. The CDR3 sequence is CASSPEGGAFF. The CDR3 region has the DNA TGTGCCAGCAGCCCGGAGGGAGGAGCTTTCTTT. Filled out from reference TRBV7-9 and TRBJ1-1, the complete variable domain reads DTGVSQNPRHKITKRGQNVTFRCDPISEHNRLYWYRQTLGQGPEFLTYFQNEAQLEKSRLLSDRFSAERPKGSFSTLEIQRTEQGDSAMYLCASSPEGGAFFGQGTRLTVV.